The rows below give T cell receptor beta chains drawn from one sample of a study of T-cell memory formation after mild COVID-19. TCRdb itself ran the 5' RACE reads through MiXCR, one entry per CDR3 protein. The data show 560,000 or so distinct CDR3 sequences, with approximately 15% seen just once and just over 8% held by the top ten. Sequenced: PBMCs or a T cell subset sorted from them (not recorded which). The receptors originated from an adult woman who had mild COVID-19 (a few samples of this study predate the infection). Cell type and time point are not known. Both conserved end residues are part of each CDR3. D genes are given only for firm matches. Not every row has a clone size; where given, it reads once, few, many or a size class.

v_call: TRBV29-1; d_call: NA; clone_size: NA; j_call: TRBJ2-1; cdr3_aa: CSVERTETYNEQFF; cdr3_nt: TGCAGCGTTGAGAGGACAGAGACCTACAATGAGCAGTTCTTC
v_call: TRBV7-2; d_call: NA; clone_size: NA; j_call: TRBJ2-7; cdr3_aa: CASSSIKQSYEQYF; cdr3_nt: TGTGCCAGCAGCTCCATAAAGCAGTCCTACGAGCAGTACTTC
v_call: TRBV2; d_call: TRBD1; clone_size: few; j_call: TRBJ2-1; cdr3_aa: CASSERGQGYNEQFF; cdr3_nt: TGTGCCAGCAGTGAACGGGGACAGGGCTACAATGAGCAGTTCTTC
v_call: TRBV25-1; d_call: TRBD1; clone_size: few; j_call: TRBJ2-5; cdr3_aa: CASSKTGGGETQYF; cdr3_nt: TGTGCCAGCAGTAAGACAGGGGGCGGGGAGACCCAGTACTTC
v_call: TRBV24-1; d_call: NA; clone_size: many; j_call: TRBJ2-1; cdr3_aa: CATSDGGRGRGEQFF; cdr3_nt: TGTGCCACCAGTGATGGGGGCCGGGGCCGGGGTGAGCAGTTCTTC
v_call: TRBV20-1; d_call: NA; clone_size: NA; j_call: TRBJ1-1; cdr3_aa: CSANNPGRQVNTEAFF; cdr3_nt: TGCAGTGCAAACAACCCAGGCCGACAGGTCAACACTGAAGCTTTCTTT
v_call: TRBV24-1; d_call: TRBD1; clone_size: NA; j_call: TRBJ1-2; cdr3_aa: CATAQGAPALYGYTF; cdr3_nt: TGTGCCACCGCCCAGGGGGCCCCTGCCCTCTATGGCTACACCTTC
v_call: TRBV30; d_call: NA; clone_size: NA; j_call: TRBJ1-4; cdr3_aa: CAWSTTSEKLFF; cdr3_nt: TGTGCCTGGAGTACCACCTCCGAAAAACTGTTTTTT
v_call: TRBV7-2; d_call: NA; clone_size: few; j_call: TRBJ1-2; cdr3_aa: CASSPSWAGVEGYTF; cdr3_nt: TGTGCCAGCAGCCCTAGCTGGGCAGGGGTAGAGGGCTACACCTTC
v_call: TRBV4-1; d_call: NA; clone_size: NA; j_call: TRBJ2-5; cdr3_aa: CASSQVVRYQDTQYF; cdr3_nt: TGCGCCAGCAGCCAAGTGGTCAGGTACCAAGATACCCAGTACTTC
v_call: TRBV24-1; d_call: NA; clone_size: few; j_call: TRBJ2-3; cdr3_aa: CATSDLDKDTQYF; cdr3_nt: TGTGCCACCAGTGATTTGGATAAAGATACGCAGTATTTT
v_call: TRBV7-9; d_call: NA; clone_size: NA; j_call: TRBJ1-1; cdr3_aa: CASIPRGTILISAEAFF; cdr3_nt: TGTGCCAGCATCCCCCGGGGGACAATTCTCATCTCTGCTGAAGCTTTCTTT
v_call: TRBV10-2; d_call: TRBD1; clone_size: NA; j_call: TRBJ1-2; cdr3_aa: CASRSGGEGYTF; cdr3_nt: TGCGCCAGCAGATCAGGGGGTGAAGGCTACACCTTC
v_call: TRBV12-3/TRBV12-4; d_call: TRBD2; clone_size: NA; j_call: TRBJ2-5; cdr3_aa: CASSQGLAGAAGTQYF; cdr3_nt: TGTGCCAGCAGTCAGGGACTAGCGGGAGCTGCGGGGACCCAGTACTTC
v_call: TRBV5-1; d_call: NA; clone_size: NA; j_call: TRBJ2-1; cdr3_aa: CASSFTSSYNEQFF; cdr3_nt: TGCGCCAGCAGCTTTACTAGCTCCTACAATGAGCAGTTCTTC
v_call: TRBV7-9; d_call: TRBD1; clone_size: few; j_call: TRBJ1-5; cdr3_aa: CASSLTGQGANQPQHF; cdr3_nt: TGTGCCAGCAGCTTAACGGGACAGGGGGCAAATCAGCCCCAGCATTTT
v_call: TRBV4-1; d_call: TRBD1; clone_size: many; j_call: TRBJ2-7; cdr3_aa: CASSLGQATYEQYF; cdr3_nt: TGCGCCAGCAGCCTCGGACAGGCAACCTACGAGCAGTACTTC
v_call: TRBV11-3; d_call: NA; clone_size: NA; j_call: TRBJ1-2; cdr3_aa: CASTLIGTNGYTF; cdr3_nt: TGTGCCAGCACCCTGATCGGGACAAATGGCTACACCTTC
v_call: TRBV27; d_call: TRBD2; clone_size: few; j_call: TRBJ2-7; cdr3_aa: CASSSPTRGLAGSYEQYF; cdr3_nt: TGTGCCAGCAGTTCACCGACCCGCGGACTAGCGGGATCCTACGAGCAGTACTTC
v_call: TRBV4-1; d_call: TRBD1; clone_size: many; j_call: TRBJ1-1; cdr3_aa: CASSQGRGLSTEAFF; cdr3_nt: TGCGCCAGCAGCCAAGGAAGGGGGCTCAGCACTGAAGCTTTCTTT
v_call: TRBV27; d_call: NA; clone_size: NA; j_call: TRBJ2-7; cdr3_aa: CASSFTGIRRSSEQYF; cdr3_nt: TGTGCCAGCAGTTTTACGGGAATCCGGAGATCGAGTGAGCAGTACTTC
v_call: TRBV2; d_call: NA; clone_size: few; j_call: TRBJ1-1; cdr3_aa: CARGGRGADTEAFF; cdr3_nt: TGTGCCAGAGGTGGTCGTGGGGCGGACACTGAAGCTTTCTTT
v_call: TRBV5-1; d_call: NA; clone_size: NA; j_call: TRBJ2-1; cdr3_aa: CASSQEGVAVREQFF; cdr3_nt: TGCGCCAGCAGCCAGGAGGGGGTAGCGGTAAGAGAGCAGTTCTTC
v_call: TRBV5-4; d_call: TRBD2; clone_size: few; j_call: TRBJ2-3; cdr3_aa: CASSLAGGITDTQYF; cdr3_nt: TGTGCCAGCAGCTTGGCGGGGGGGATCACAGATACGCAGTATTTT